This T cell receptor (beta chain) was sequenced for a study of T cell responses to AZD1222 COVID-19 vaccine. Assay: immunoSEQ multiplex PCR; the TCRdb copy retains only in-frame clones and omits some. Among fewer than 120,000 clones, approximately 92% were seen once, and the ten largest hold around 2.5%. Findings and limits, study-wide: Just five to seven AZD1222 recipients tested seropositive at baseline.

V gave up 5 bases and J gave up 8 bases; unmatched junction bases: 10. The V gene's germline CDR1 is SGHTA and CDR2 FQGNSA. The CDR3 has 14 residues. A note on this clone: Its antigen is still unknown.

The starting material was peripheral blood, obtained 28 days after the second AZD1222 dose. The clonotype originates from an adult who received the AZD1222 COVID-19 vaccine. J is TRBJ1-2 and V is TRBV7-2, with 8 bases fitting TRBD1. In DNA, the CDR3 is TGTGCCAGCAGCGTGGACAGGGCGGTTTTAGGCTACACCTTC. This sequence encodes CASSVDRAVLGYTF. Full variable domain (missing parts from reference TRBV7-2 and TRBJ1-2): GAGVSQSPSNKVTEKGKDVELRCDPISGHTALYWYRQSLGQGLEFLIYFQGNSAPDKSGLPSDRFSAERTGGSVSTLTIQRTQQEDSAVYLCASSVDRAVLGYTFGSGTRLTVV.